Listed below are T cell receptor beta chains from one sample, sequenced in a study of cytomegalovirus exposure and HLA in healthy donors. Method: immunoSEQ multiplex PCR; TCRdb's copy keeps in-frame clones and lacks some. The data contain 130,000 to 150,000 clones, nearly 80% of them singletons. Sequencing was performed on PBMCs. These receptors originate from a male donor in good health and CMV-seronegative. Both conserved end residues are part of each CDR3. D genes are given only for firm matches.

j_gene	d_gene	v_gene	CDR3nt	CDR3aa
TRBJ1-2	TRBD1	TRBV19	TGTGCCAGTCTGCGGACAGGGGGTAACTATGGCTACACCTTC	CASLRTGGNYGYTF
TRBJ1-3	NA	TRBV21-1	TGTGCCAGCAGCAAATTCCGCACGTGGAGGGGTCCATTTGCTGGAAACACCATATATTTT	CASSKFRTWRGPFAGNTIYF
TRBJ1-2	NA	TRBV6-6	TGTGCCAGCAGCCCCAGCGGGGCCCTAGGAGGCTACACCTTC	CASSPSGALGGYTF
TRBJ2-7	TRBD1	TRBV10-3	TGTGCCGTCAGTGACCTGGGGGACAGGGAGGCCTACGAGCAGTACTTC	CAVSDLGDREAYEQYF
TRBJ2-1	NA	TRBV19	TGTGCCAGTAGTATGGACAGCTCCTACAATGAGCAGTTCTTC	CASSMDSSYNEQFF
TRBJ2-5	NA	TRBV11-1	TGTGCCAGCAGCTTGATGGGTAGCGATCAAGAGACCCAGTACTTC	CASSLMGSDQETQYF
TRBJ1-2	NA	TRBV9	TGTGCCAGCAGCGTAGGAGGGGGAACCTATGGCTACACCTTC	CASSVGGGTYGYTF
TRBJ2-7	TRBD1	TRBV7-9	TGTGCCAGCAGCTTAGTTCGAGGACAGGGGGGGGAGCAGTACTTC	CASSLVRGQGGEQYF
TRBJ1-5	NA	TRBV12-5	TGTGCTAGTGGTTTTGCAGCGAATCAGCCCCAGCATTTT	CASGFAANQPQHF
TRBJ1-5	NA	TRBV19	TGTGCCAGTAAGACAAACTTTCCCAATCAGCCCCAGCATTTT	CASKTNFPNQPQHF
TRBJ2-5	NA	TRBV11-3	TGTGCCAGCAGCTCCGGGAAGCTGGGGGAGACCCAGTACTTC	CASSSGKLGETQYF
TRBJ2-1	NA	TRBV28	TGTGCCAGCAGGACCAGGGATTACAATGAGCAGTTCTTC	CASRTRDYNEQFF
TRBJ1-1	TRBD1	TRBV5-4	TGTGCCAGCAGGACAGGACAGGGGGCGATCGGGGACACTGAAGCTTTCTTT	CASRTGQGAIGDTEAFF
TRBJ1-5	NA	TRBV10-1	TGCGCCAGCAGCCCGATCGGGCCCCAGCATTTT	CASSPIGPQHF
TRBJ2-7	TRBD1	TRBV11-3	TGTGCCAGCAGCCCGGGACAGGTCGTCTCCTACGAGCAGTACTTC	CASSPGQVVSYEQYF
TRBJ2-3	TRBD2	TRBV4-3	TGCGCCAGCAGCCAAGACGCAACTAGCGAGACATTCACAGATACGCAGTATTTT	CASSQDATSETFTDTQYF
TRBJ2-7	NA	TRBV11-2	TGTGCCAGCAGTCCCGGTTTAGCAGATACCTACGAGCAGTACTTC	CASSPGLADTYEQYF
TRBJ1-1	NA	TRBV21-1	TGTGCCAGCATCTCAAGAGGGCGGGTGAACACTGAAGCTTTCTTT	CASISRGRVNTEAFF